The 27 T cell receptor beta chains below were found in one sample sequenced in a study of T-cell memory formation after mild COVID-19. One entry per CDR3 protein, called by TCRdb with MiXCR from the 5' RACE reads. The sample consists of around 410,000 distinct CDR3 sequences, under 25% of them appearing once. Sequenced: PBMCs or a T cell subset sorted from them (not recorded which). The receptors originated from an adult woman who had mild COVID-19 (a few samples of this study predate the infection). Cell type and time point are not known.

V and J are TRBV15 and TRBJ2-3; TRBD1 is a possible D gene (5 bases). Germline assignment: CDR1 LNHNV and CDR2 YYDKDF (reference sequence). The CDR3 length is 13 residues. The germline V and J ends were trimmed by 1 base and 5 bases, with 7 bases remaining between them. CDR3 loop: CATSRVRGDTQYF. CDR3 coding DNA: TGTGCCACCAGCAGAGTAAGGGGAGATACGCAGTATTTT.

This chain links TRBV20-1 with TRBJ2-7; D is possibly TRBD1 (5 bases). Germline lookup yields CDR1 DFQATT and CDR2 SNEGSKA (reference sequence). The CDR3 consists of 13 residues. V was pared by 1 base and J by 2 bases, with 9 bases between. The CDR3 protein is CSARVAGTYEQYF. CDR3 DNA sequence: TGCAGTGCTAGAGTGGCAGGGACCTACGAGCAGTACTTC.

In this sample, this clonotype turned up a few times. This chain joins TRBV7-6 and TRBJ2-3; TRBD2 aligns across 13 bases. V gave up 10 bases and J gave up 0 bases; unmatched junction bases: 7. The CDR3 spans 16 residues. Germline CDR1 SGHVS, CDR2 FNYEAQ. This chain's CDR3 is CATGTSGAPSTDTQYF. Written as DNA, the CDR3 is TGTGCCACCGGGACTAGCGGGGCACCTAGCACAGATACGCAGTATTTT.

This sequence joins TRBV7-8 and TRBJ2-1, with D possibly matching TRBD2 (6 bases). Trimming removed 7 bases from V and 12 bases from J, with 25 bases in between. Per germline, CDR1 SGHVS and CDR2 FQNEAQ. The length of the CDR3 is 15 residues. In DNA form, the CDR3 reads TGTGCCAGCACCATCCGGGGGACGGAACTCGTTAGGCAGTTCTTC. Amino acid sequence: CASTIRGTELVRQFF.

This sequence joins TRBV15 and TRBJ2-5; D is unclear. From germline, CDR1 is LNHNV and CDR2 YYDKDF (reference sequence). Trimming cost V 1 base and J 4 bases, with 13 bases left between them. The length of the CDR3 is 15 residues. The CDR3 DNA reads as TGTGCCACCAGCAGAGCCGTGATTAGCCCAGAGACCCAGTACTTC. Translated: CATSRAVISPETQYF.

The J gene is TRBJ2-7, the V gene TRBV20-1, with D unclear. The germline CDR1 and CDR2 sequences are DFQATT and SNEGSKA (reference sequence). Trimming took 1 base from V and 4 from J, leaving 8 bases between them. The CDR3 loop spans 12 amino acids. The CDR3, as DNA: TGCAGTGCTAGAGGGCGGCCTTACGAGCAGTACTTC. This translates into CSARGRPYEQYF.

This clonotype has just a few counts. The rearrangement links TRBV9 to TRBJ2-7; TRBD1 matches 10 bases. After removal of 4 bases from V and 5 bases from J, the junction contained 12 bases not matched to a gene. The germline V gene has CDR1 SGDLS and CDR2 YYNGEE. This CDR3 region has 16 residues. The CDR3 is CASSPRVGQGTHEQYF. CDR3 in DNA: TGTGCCAGCAGCCCGCGAGTGGGACAGGGGACCCACGAGCAGTACTTC.

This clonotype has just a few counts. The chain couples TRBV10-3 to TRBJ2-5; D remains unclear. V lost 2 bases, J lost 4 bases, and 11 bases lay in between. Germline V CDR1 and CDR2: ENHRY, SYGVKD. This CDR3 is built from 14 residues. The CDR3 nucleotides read TGTGCCATCAGTGAGGACGCAGTTGGAGAGACCCAGTACTTC. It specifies CAISEDAVGETQYF.

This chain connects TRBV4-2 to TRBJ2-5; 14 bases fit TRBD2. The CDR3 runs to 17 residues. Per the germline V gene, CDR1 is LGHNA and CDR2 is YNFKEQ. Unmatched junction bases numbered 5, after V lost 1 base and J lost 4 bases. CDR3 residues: CASSQGLAGGPSETQYF. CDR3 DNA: TGTGCCAGCAGCCAAGGACTAGCGGGAGGGCCGTCAGAGACCCAGTACTTC.

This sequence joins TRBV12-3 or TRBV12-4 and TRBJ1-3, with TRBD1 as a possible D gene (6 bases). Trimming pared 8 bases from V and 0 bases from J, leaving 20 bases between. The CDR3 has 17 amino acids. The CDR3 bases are TGTGCCAGCGAACTTTCCCCCGGGGGCCGCTCTGGAAACACCATATATTTT. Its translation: CASELSPGGRSGNTIYF.

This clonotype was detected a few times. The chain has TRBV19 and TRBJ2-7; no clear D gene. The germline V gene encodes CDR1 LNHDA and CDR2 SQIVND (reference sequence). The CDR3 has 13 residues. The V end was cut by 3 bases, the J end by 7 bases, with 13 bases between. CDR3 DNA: TGTGCCAGTAGTATGGCAGTCGGCGCGGAGCAGTACTTC. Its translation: CASSMAVGAEQYF.

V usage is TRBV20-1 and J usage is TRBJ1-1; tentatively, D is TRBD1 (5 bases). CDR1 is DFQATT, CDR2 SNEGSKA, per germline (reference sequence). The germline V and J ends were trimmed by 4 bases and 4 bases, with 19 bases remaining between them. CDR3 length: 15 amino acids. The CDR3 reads CSAKDPTQVATEAFF. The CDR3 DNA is TGCAGTGCTAAGGATCCCACACAGGTCGCCACTGAAGCTTTCTTT.

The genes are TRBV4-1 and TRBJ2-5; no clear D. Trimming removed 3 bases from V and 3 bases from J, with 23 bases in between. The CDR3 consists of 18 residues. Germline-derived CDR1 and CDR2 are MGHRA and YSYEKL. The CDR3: CASSHLASKGMGKETQYF. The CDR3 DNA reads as TGCGCCAGCAGCCACCTCGCTTCGAAAGGCATGGGGAAAGAGACCCAGTACTTC.

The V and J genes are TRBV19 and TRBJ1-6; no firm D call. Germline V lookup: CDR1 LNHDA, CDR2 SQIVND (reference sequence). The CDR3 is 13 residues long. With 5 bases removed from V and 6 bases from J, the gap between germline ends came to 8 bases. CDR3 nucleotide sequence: TGTGCCAGTAGTCCTCGGGGTAATTCACCCCTCCACTTT. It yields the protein CASSPRGNSPLHF.

CDR3 protein: CASSLAAGDYYEQYF. The CDR3 region has the DNA TGTGCCAGCAGCTTGGCGGCAGGGGACTACTACGAGCAGTACTTC. The chain recombines TRBV5-5 with TRBJ2-7, with D perhaps TRBD2 (7 bases). The CDR3 spans 15 residues. Germline V CDR1 and CDR2: SGHKS, YYEKEE (reference sequence). Trimming removed 0 bases from V and 3 bases from J, with 13 bases in between.

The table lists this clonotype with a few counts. The CDR3 region is CASSQISTDTQYF. The CDR3 bases are TGTGCCAGCTCGCAAATCAGCACAGATACGCAGTATTTT. The V gene is TRBV18, the J gene TRBJ2-3; D uncertain. The CDR3 loop spans 13 amino acids. The germline gives CDR1 KGHSH, CDR2 LQKENI. Trimming left V 6 bases short and J 0 bases short, with 7 bases between. The complete variable domain, with remaining parts taken from reference TRBV18 and TRBJ2-3, reads NAGVMQNPRHLVRRRGQEARLRCSPMKGHSHVYWYRQLPEEGLKFMVYLQKENIIDESGMPKERFSAEFPKEGPSILRIQQVVRGDSAAYFCASSQISTDTQYFGPGTRLTVL.

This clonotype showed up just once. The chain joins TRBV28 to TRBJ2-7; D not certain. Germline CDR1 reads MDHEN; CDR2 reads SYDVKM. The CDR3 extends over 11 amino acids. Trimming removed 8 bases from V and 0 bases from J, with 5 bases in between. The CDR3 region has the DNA TGTGCCAGCGTCAGCTCCTACGAGCAGTACTTC. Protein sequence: CASVSSYEQYF.

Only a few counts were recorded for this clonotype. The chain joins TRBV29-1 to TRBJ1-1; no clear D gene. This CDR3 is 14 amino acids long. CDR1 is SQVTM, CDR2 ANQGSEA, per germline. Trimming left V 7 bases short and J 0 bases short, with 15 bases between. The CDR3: CSAPERYLNTEAFF. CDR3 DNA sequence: TGCAGCGCCCCCGAACGCTACTTGAACACTGAAGCTTTCTTT.

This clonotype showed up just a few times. The CDR3 loop is CASSPRVGAGHNEQFF. The CDR3, as DNA: TGCGCCAGCAGCCCAAGAGTCGGGGCGGGCCACAATGAGCAGTTCTTC. The chain joins TRBV5-1 to TRBJ2-1, with D perhaps given as TRBD1 or TRBD2 (5 bases each). Trimming left V 4 bases short and J 5 bases short, with 19 bases between. Germline V gives CDR1 SGHRS, CDR2 YFSETQ. The CDR3 has 16 amino acids.

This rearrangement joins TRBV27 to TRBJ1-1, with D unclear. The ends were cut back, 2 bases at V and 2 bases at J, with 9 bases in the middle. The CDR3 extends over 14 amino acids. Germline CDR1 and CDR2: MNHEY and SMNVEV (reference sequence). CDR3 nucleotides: TGTGCCAGCAGTTTAGGCCCGGGAAACACTGAAGCTTTCTTT. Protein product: CASSLGPGNTEAFF.

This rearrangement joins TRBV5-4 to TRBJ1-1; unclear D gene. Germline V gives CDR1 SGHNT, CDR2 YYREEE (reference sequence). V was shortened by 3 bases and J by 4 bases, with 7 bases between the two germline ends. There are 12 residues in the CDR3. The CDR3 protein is CASSSPSTEAFF. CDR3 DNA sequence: TGTGCCAGCAGCTCTCCTTCCACTGAAGCTTTCTTT.

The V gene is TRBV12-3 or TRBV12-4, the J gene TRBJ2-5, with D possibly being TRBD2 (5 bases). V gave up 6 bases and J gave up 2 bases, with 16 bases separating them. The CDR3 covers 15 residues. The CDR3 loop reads CASRPTSPGQETQYF. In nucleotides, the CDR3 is TGTGCCAGCAGACCTACCTCGCCGGGACAAGAGACCCAGTACTTC.

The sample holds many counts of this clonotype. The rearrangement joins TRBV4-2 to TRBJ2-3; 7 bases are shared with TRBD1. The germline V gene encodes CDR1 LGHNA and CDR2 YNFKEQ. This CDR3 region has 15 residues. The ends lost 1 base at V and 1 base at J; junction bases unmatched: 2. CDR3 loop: CASSQGQGGTDTQYF. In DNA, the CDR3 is TGTGCCAGCAGCCAAGGACAGGGTGGCACAGATACGCAGTATTTT.

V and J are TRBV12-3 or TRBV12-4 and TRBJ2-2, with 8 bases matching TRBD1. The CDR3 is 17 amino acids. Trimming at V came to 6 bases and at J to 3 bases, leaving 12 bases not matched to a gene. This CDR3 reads CASSDGPAGGDTGELFF. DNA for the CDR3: TGTGCCAGCAGCGACGGGCCGGCAGGGGGCGACACCGGGGAGCTGTTTTTT.

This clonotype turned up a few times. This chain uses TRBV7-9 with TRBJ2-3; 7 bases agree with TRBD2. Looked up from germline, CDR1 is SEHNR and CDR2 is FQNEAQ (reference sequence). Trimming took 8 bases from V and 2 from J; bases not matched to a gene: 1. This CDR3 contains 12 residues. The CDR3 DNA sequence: TGTGCCAGCGGGGACTACACAGATACGCAGTATTTT. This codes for CASGDYTDTQYF. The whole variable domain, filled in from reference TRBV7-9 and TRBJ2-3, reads DTGVSQNPRHKITKRGQNVTFRCDPISEHNRLYWYRQTLGQGPEFLTYFQNEAQLEKSRLLSDRFSAERPKGSFSTLEIQRTEQGDSAMYLCASGDYTDTQYFGPGTRLTVL.

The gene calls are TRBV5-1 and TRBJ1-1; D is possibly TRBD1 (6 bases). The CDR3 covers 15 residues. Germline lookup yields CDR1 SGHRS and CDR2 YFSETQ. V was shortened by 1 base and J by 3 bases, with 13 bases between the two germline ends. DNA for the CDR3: TGCGCCAGCAGCTTGCAGGGGCTCAAGGACACTGAAGCTTTCTTT. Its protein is CASSLQGLKDTEAFF.

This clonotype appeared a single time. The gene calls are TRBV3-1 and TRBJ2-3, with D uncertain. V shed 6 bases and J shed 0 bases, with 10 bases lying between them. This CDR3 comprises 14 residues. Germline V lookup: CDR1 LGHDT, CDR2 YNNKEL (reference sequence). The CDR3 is CASRRATSTDTQYF. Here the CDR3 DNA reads TGTGCCAGCAGAAGGGCCACGAGCACAGATACGCAGTATTTT.